The clone carrying this T cell receptor beta chain was seen repeatedly, ten times or more. TCRdb independently ran MiXCR on the 5' RACE reads; one entry per CDR3 protein. The sample yields 45,000 to 50,000 distinct CDR3 sequences, more than 5.5% seen once. This specimen comes from a study of early T cells in non-severe SARS-CoV-2 infection. Germline V CDR1 and CDR2: DFQATT, SNEGSKA (reference sequence). V was trimmed by 3 bases and J by 2 bases, leaving 17 bases between them. The CDR3 contains 15 residues. The specimen comprised whole blood, sampled at baseline. The TCR comes from an adult who was a healthcare worker with PCR-confirmed SARS-CoV-2 infection or an uninfected control (not recorded which). This sequence joins TRBV20-1 and TRBJ2-7; no firm D call. The CDR3 loop is CSASNRATPTYEQYF. In DNA, the CDR3 is TGCAGTGCTAGCAACCGGGCTACCCCCACCTACGAGCAGTACTTC.